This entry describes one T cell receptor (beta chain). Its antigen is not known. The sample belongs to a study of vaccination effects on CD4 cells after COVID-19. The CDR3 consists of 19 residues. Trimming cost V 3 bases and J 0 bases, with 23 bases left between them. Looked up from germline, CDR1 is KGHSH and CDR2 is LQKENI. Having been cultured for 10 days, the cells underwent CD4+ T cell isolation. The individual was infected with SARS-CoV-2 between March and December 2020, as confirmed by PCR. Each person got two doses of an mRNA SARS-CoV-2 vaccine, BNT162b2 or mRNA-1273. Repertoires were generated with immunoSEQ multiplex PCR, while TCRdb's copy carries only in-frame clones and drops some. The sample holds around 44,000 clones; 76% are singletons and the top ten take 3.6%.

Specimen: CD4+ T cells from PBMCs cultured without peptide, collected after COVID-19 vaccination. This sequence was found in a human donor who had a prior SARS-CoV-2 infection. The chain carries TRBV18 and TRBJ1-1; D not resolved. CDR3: CASSPTERQRPGMNTEAFF. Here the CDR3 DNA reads TGTGCCAGCTCACCTACCGAGAGGCAACGACCGGGGATGAACACTGAAGCTTTCTTT.